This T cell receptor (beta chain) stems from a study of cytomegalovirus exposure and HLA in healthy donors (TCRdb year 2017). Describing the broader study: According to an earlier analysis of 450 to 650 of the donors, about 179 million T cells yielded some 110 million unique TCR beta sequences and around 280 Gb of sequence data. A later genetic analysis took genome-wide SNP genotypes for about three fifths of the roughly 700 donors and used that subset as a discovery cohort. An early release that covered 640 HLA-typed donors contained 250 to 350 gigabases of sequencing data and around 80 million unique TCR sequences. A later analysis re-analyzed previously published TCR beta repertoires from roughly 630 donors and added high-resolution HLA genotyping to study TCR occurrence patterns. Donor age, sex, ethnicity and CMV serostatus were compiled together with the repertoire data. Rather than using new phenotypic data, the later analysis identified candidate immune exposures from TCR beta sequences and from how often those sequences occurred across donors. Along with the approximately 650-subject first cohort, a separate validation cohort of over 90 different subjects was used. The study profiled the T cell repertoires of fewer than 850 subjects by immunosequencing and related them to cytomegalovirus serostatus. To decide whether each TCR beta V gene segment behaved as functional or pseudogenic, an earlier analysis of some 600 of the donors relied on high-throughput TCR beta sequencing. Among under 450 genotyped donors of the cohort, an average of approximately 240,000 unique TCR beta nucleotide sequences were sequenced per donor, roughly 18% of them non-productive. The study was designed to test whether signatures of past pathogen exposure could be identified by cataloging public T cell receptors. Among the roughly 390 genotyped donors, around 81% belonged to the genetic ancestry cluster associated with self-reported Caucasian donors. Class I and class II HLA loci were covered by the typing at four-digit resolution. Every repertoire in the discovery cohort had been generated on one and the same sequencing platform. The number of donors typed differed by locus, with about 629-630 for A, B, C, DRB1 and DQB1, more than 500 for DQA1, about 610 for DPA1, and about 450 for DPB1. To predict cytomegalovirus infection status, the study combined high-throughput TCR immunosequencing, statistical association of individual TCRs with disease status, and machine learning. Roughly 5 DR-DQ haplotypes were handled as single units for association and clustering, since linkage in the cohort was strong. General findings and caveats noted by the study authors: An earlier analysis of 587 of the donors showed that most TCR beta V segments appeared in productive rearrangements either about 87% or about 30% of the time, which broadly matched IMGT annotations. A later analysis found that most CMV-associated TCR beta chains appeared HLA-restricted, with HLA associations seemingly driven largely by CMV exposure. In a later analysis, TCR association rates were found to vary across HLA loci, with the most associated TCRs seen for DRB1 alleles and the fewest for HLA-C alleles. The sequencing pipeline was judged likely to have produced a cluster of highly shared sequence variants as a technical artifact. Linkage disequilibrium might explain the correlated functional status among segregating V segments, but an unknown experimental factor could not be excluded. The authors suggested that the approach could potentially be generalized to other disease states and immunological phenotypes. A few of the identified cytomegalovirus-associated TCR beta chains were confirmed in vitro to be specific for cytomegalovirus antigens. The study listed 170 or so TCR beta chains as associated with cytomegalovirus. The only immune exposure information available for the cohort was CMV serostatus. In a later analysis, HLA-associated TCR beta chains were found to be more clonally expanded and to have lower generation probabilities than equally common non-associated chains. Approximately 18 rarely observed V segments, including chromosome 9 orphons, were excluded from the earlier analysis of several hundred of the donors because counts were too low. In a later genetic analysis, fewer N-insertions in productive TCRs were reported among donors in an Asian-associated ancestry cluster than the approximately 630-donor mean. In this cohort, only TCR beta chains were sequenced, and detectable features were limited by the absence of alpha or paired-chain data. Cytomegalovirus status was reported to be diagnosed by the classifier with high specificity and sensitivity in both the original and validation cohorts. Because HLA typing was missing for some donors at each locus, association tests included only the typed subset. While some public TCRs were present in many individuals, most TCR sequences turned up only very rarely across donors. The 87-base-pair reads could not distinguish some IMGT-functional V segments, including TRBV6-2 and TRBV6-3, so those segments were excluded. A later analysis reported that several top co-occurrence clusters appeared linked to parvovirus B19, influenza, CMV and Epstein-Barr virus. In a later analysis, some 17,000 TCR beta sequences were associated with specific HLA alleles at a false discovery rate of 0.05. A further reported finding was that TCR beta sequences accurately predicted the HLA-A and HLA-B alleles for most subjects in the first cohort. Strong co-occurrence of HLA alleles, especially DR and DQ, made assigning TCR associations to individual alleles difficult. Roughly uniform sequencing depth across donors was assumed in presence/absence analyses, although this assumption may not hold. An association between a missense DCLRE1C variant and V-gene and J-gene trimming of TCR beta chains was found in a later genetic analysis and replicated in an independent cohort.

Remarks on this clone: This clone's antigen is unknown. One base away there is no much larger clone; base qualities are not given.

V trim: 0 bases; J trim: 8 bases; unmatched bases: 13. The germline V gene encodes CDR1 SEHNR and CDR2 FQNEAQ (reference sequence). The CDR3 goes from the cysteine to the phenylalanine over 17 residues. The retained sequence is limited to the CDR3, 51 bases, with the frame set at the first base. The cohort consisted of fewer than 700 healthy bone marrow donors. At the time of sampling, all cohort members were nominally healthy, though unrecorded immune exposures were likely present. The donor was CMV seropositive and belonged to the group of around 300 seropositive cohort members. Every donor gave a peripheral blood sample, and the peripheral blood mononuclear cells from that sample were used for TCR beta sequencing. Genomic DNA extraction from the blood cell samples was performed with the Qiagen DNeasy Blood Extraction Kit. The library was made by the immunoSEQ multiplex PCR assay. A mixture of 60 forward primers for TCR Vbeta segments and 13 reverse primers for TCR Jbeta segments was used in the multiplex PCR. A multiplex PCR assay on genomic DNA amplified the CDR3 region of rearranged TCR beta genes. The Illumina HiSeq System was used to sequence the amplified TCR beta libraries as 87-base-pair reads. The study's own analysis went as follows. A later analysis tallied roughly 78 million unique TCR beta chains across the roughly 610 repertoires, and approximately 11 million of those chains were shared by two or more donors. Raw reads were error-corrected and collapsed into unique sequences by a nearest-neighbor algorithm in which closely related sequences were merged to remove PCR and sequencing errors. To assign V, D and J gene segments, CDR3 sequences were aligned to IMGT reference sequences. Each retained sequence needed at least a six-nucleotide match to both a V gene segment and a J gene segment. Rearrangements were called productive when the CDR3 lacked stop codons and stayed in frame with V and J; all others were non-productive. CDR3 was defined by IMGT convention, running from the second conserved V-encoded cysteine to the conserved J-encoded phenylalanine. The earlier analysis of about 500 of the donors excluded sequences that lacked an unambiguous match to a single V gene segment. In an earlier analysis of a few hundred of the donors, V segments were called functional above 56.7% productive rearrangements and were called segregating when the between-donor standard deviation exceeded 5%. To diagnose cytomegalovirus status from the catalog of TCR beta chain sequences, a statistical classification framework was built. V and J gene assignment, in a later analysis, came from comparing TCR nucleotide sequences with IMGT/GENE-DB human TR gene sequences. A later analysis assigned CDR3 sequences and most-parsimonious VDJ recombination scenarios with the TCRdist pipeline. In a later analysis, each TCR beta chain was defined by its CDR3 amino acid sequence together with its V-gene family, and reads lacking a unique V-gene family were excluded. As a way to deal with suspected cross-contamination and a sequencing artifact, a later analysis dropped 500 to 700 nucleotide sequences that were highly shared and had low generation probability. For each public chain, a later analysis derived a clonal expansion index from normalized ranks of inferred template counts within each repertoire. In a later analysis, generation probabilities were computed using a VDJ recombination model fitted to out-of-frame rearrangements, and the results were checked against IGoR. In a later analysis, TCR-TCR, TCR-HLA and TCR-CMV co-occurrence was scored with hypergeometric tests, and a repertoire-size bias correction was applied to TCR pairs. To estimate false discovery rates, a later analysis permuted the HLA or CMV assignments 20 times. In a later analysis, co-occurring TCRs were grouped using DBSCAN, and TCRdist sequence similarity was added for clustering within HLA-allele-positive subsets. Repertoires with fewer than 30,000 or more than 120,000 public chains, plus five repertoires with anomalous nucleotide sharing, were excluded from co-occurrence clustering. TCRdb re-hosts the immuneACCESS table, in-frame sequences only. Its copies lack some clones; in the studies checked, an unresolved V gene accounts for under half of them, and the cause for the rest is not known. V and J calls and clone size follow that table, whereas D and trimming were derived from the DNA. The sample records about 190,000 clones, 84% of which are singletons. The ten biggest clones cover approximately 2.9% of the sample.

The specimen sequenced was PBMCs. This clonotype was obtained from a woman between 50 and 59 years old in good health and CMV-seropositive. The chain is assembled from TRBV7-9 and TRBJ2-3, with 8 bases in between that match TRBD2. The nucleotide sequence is TGTGCCAGCAGCTTAGCGCCGGCGGGGGGTCCTAGTGGTACGCAGTATTTT. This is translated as CASSLAPAGGPSGTQYF.